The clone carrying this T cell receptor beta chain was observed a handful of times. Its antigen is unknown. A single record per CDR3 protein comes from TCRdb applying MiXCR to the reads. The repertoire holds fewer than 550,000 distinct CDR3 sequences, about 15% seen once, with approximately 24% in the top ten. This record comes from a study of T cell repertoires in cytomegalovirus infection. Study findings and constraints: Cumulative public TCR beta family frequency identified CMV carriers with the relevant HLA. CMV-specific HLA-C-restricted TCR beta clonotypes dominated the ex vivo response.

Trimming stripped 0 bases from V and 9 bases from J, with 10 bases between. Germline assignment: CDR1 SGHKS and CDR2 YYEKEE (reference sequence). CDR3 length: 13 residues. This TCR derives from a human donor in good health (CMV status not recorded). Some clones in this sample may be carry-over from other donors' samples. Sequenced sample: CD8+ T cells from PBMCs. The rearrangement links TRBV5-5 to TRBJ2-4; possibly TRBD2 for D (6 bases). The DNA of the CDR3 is TGTGCCAGCAGCTTGGGGCAGCGGGCCATTCAGTACTTC. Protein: CASSLGQRAIQYF. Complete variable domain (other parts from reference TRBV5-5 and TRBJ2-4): DAGVTQSPTHLIKTRGQQVTLRCSPISGHKSVSWYQQVLGQGPQFIFQYYEKEERGRGNFPDRFSARQFPNYSSELNVNALLLGDSALYLCASSLGQRAIQYFGAGTRLSVL.